A selection of T cell receptor beta chains follows, all from one sample in a study of shared T cell receptors in the human thymus. Method: immunoSEQ multiplex PCR; TCRdb's copy keeps in-frame clones and lacks some. The table shows roughly 700,000 clones, with 85% to 90% occurring only once. The same sample was also used in a study of human thymus T cells.

The source material was thymocytes. Receptors were obtained from a boy under three years old with a congenital heart defect. The CDR3 runs from the conserved cysteine through the conserved F or W. D genes are given only for firm matches. Clone size is shown for a subset of rows, as once, few, many or a class of expanded clone.

>TRBJ2-5|TRBV5-6|.|.
CASSYHKDEGRETQYF
TGTGCCAGCAGCTACCACAAAGACGAGGGCCGGGAGACCCAGTACTTC
>TRBJ1-2|TRBV7-8|.|TRBD1
CASSLRTGPYGYTF
TGTGCCAGCAGCTTAAGGACAGGGCCCTATGGCTACACCTTC
>TRBJ1-2|TRBV28|few|TRBD1
CASSPTDRGSRGYTF
TGTGCCAGCAGTCCCACCGACAGGGGTTCGCGGGGCTACACCTTC
>TRBJ1-1|TRBV25-1|.|.
CASRVGGGTEAFF
TGTGCCAGCCGGGTGGGGGGTGGCACTGAAGCTTTCTTT
>TRBJ2-7|TRBV7-3|.|TRBD1
CASSPSPCPRGFCEQYF
TGTGCCAGCAGCCCAAGTCCCTGTCCCAGGGGGTTTTGCGAGCAGTACTTC
>TRBJ2-3|TRBV4-2|.|TRBD2
CASSLGTSGRRDTQYF
TGTGCCAGCAGCCTCGGGACTAGCGGGAGGAGAGATACGCAGTATTTT
>TRBJ2-7|TRBV4-2|.|.
CASSFEAGAQNEQYF
TGTGCCAGCAGCTTTGAAGCTGGAGCCCAGAACGAGCAGTACTTC
>TRBJ1-1|TRBV27|.|.
CASTAGDLEGEAFF
TGTGCCAGCACTGCGGGTGACTTAGAGGGTGAAGCTTTCTTT
>TRBJ2-7|TRBV27|.|TRBD2
CASSFRLAGGPIYYEQYF
TGTGCCAGCAGTTTCAGACTAGCGGGAGGCCCTATTTACTACGAGCAGTACTTC
>TRBJ2-3|TRBV6-5|.|TRBD2
CASSYSSGRADTQYF
TGTGCCAGCAGTTACTCTAGTGGGAGGGCTGATACGCAGTATTTT
>TRBJ2-1|TRBV5-1|.|.
CASSLAGYQGGVEVGEQFF
TGCGCCAGCAGCTTGGCCGGGTATCAGGGGGGTGTTGAGGTGGGTGAGCAGTTCTTC
>TRBJ2-1|TRBV6-1|.|.
CASSEASSGQFF
TGTGCCAGCAGTGAAGCCTCGAGCGGGCAGTTCTTC
>TRBJ2-1|TRBV30|.|.
CAWSDEAPYNEQFF
TGTGCCTGGAGTGATGAGGCTCCCTACAATGAGCAGTTCTTC
>TRBJ2-7|TRBV5-6|.|.
CASSLGSSRRYEQYF
TGTGCCAGCAGCTTGGGCTCCTCTAGACGCTACGAGCAGTACTTC
>TRBJ2-7|TRBV2|.|TRBD2
CASSRKREWPDF
TGTGCCAGCAGCAGGAAGCGGGAATGGCCGGACTTC
>TRBJ2-7|TRBV6-1|.|TRBD2
CASSEGEAGTSVVSYEQYF
TGTGCCAGCAGTGAAGGCGAGGCCGGGACTAGCGTTGTTTCCTACGAGCAGTACTTC
>TRBJ2-3|TRBV7-8|.|TRBD1
CASSRTGGTDTQYF
TGTGCCAGCAGTCGGACAGGGGGAACAGATACGCAGTATTTT
>TRBJ1-1|TRBV12-5|once|.
CASGFNREGTEAFF
TGTGCTAGTGGTTTTAACAGGGAAGGGACTGAAGCTTTCTTT
>TRBJ2-4|TRBV27|few|.
CASSRTLLAKNIQYF
TGTGCCAGCAGTAGGACACTTCTAGCCAAAAACATTCAGTACTTC
>TRBJ2-1|TRBV4-3|once|.
CASSHLRASEHNEQFF
TGCGCCAGCAGCCACCTCAGGGCTAGCGAGCACAATGAGCAGTTCTTC
>TRBJ1-2|TRBV27|.|TRBD1
CASSSKDRAYGYTF
TGTGCCAGCAGTTCAAAGGACAGGGCCTATGGCTACACCTTC
>TRBJ1-3|TRBV13|.|.
CASSPRSGNTIYF
TGTGCCAGCAGCCCCCGTTCTGGAAACACCATATATTTT
>TRBJ1-4|TRBV13|.|.
CASSYRDTNEKLFF
TGTGCCAGCAGTTACCGGGACACAAATGAAAAACTGTTTTTT
>TRBJ2-3|TRBV6-1|.|TRBD1
CASSEGDGTGGADTQYF
TGTGCCAGCAGTGAAGGGGACGGGACAGGGGGCGCAGATACGCAGTATTTT
>TRBJ2-6|TRBV28|.|.
CASSSAGTPRSGANVLTF
TGTGCCAGCAGTTCGGCAGGGACTCCCCGCTCTGGGGCCAACGTCCTGACTTTC
>TRBJ2-1|TRBV4-3|.|.
CASSGSGYNEQFF
TGCGCCAGCTCCGGTAGCGGCTACAATGAGCAGTTCTTC
>TRBJ2-1|TRBV7-8|.|.
CASSLVRDSSYNEQFF
TGTGCCAGCAGCTTGGTCAGGGATAGCTCCTACAATGAGCAGTTCTTC
>TRBJ1-1|TRBV7-8|.|TRBD1
CASSPDRGRHGSGTEAFF
TGTGCCAGCAGCCCTGACAGGGGGCGTCATGGCTCGGGCACTGAAGCTTTCTTT
>TRBJ2-7|TRBV9|.|TRBD2
CASRASGSYEQYF
TGTGCCAGCAGGGCTAGCGGGAGCTACGAGCAGTACTTC
>TRBJ2-3|TRBV29-1|.|TRBD2
CSVPAGVAQYF
TGCAGCGTACCCGCGGGAGTTGCGCAGTATTTT
>TRBJ1-5|TRBV6-5|.|.
CASSFSPKPAHQPQHF
TGTGCCAGCAGTTTTAGTCCCAAACCCGCCCATCAGCCCCAGCATTTT
>TRBJ2-1|TRBV11-1|.|TRBD2
CASSLVGQYPSGIMREQFF
TGTGCCAGCAGCTTAGTGGGACAGTACCCTAGCGGGATTATGCGGGAGCAGTTCTTC
>TRBJ2-5|TRBV7-2|.|TRBD2
CASSSGDGGTSGRGETQYF
TGTGCCAGCAGCTCCGGAGACGGCGGGACTAGCGGGAGGGGGGAGACCCAGTACTTC
>TRBJ2-7|TRBV10-2|.|TRBD2
CASRPGTSGRLYEQYF
TGCGCCAGCAGACCAGGGACTAGCGGGAGGTTGTACGAGCAGTACTTC
>TRBJ1-4|TRBV25-1|.|.
CASSNPRGNNEKLFF
TGTGCCAGCAGTAACCCAAGGGGCAACAATGAAAAACTGTTTTTT
>TRBJ1-5|TRBV30|few|TRBD1
CAWRDPGQGAFDGNQPQHF
TGTGCCTGGAGGGACCCGGGACAGGGGGCTTTTGATGGCAATCAGCCCCAGCATTTT
>TRBJ1-2|TRBV6-6|few|TRBD1
CASSWTGGAYGYTF
TGTGCCAGCAGTTGGACAGGCGGGGCCTATGGCTACACCTTC
>TRBJ2-1|TRBV27|.|TRBD2
CASSLRLAAHNEQFF
TGTGCCAGCAGTTTACGACTAGCGGCCCACAATGAGCAGTTCTTC
>TRBJ1-2|TRBV11-3|.|.
CASSVAASNGYTF
TGTGCCAGCAGTGTGGCGGCCAGCAATGGCTACACCTTC
>TRBJ1-1|TRBV30|.|.
CAWILPTEAFF
TGTGCCTGGATTCTACCCACTGAAGCTTTCTTT
>TRBJ2-7|TRBV29-1|.|.
CSALQGPVVYEQYF
TGCAGCGCCCTACAGGGCCCGGTGGTCTACGAGCAGTACTTC
>TRBJ2-2|TRBV14|.|.
CASSQGAGGTGELFF
TGTGCCAGCAGCCAAGGGGCGGGCGGCACCGGGGAGCTGTTTTTT
>TRBJ2-2|TRBV5-6|.|TRBD1
CASKGQGAPGELFF
TGTGCCAGCAAAGGACAGGGGGCGCCCGGGGAGCTGTTTTTT
>TRBJ2-7|TRBV21-1|few|.
CASGGLAVNPPDEQYF
TGTGCCAGCGGGGGACTAGCGGTAAACCCCCCGGACGAGCAGTACTTC
>TRBJ2-1|TRBV6-6|.|.
CASGPAGSPNEQFF
TGTGCCAGCGGCCCGGCGGGGAGCCCCAATGAGCAGTTCTTC
>TRBJ1-6|TRBV5-6|.|TRBD1
CASSTRDSENSPLHF
TGTGCCAGCAGCACCCGGGACAGCGAAAATTCACCCCTCCACTTT
>TRBJ2-1|TRBV6-1|.|TRBD2
CASSEAAAGGPLYNEQFF
TGTGCCAGCAGTGAAGCGGCAGCGGGAGGGCCCCTTTACAATGAGCAGTTCTTC
>TRBJ2-5|TRBV30|.|.
CAWSVGRAVGETQYF
TGTGCCTGGAGTGTAGGGCGGGCCGTGGGAGAGACCCAGTACTTC
>TRBJ2-2|TRBV12-5|once|TRBD2
CASGLPGLAGGWLPGELFF
TGTGCTAGTGGCCTTCCGGGACTAGCGGGAGGTTGGTTACCCGGGGAGCTGTTTTTT
>TRBJ2-7|TRBV25-1|.|TRBD1
CASGDRDYEQYF
TGTGCCAGCGGGGACAGGGATTACGAGCAGTACTTC
>TRBJ2-1|TRBV14|.|TRBD2
CASSQDTSGSRQLQFF
TGTGCCAGCAGCCAAGACACTAGCGGGAGCCGCCAGTTGCAGTTCTTC